Listed here are 9 T cell receptor beta chains from one sample, sequenced in a study of blood T cell repertoires in COVID-19. The data were produced by immunoSEQ multiplex PCR, yet TCRdb's version contains in-frame clones alone and is incomplete. This sample has some 87,000 clones, with approximately 84% found just once. Sequenced sample: peripheral blood. The receptors here all came from an elderly man with active or convalescent COVID-19.

The rearrangement uses TRBV6-4 and TRBJ2-1; D is ambiguous. Germline-derived CDR1 and CDR2 are MRHNA and SNTAGT. V gave up 4 bases and J gave up 0 bases, with 10 bases separating them. This CDR3 has 15 residues. Written as DNA, the CDR3 is TGTGCCAGCAGTGTGCAGGCCTACTCCTACAATGAGCAGTTCTTC. Translation: CASSVQAYSYNEQFF.

This chain joins TRBV4-1 and TRBJ1-3; 8 bases are a match to TRBD1. Germline-derived CDR1 and CDR2 are MGHRA and YSYEKL. CDR3 length: 17 residues. V lost 1 base, J lost 2 bases, and 7 bases stayed unmatched. The CDR3, as DNA: TGCGCCAGCAGCCAAGCCGACAGGGGAGTCGCTGGAAACACCATATATTTT. Amino acids: CASSQADRGVAGNTIYF.

The genes are TRBV9 and TRBJ1-4, with D perhaps matching TRBD1 (5 bases). V was cut by 2 bases and J by 7 bases, with 15 bases left in between. This CDR3 comprises 15 residues. CDR1 and CDR2 (germline): SGDLS, YYNGEE. The DNA for the CDR3 is TGTGCCAGCAGCGTCTTGGGGCAGGGAAGTGAAAAACTGTTTTTT. Amino acid sequence: CASSVLGQGSEKLFF.

The rearrangement uses TRBV30 and TRBJ2-5; 7 positions match TRBD2. CDR3 length equals 18 residues. Germline loops: CDR1 GTSNPN, CDR2 SVGIG (reference sequence). Germline trimming cut 0 bases from V and 0 bases from J; bases unmatched to any gene: 13. CDR3 in amino acids: CAWSVPPRGMSYQETQYF. CDR3 nucleotide sequence: TGTGCCTGGAGTGTACCCCCGCGGGGGATGTCCTACCAAGAGACCCAGTACTTC.

The rearrangement uses TRBV4-2 and TRBJ1-3; no clear D. Germline CDR1 is LGHNA and CDR2 is YNFKEQ. V dropped 1 base and J dropped 1 base, with 8 bases sitting between them. The CDR3 has 15 residues. CDR3 nucleotides: TGTGCCAGCAGCCAAGTTCGGGGATCTGGAAACACCATATATTTT. It specifies CASSQVRGSGNTIYF.

The sample holds a few counts of this clone. The genes are TRBV11-3 and TRBJ1-1; 9 bases match TRBD1. Trimming at V came to 7 bases and at J to 5 bases, leaving 8 bases not matched to a gene. CDR3 length equals 14 residues. Germline V gives CDR1 SGHNT, CDR2 YENEEA. This CDR3 reads CASIRTGVETEAFF. The DNA for the CDR3 is TGTGCCAGCATCCGGACAGGGGTGGAAACTGAAGCTTTCTTT. Full variable domain (missing parts from reference TRBV11-3 and TRBJ1-1): EAGVVQSPRYKIIEKKQPVAFWCNPISGHNTLYWYLQNLGQGPELLIRYENEEAVDDSQLPKDRFSAERLKGVDSTLKIQPAELGDSAVYLCASIRTGVETEAFFGQGTRLTVV.

This chain uses TRBV10-3 with TRBJ1-2, with 7 bases aligning to TRBD1. The germline V gene encodes CDR1 ENHRY and CDR2 SYGVKD. V dropped 10 bases and J dropped 8; count of bases not matched to a gene: 10. The CDR3 runs 12 residues. As DNA, the CDR3 is TGTGCCACCCAACAGGGGCCAGACGGCTACACCTTC. It is translated as CATQQGPDGYTF.

The chain has TRBV6-2 or TRBV6-3 and TRBJ1-5, with D hard to call. Germline assignment: CDR1 MNHEY and CDR2 SVGEGT. Trimming left V 7 bases short and J 6 bases short, with 16 bases between. The CDR3 is 14 residues long. CDR3 residues: CASNPWELGQPQHF. CDR3 bases: TGTGCCAGCAACCCGTGGGAGCTCGGTCAGCCCCAGCATTTT.

This clone has just one count. The chain combines TRBV28 with TRBJ1-6; possible D gene TRBD1, 5 bases. The V gene's germline CDR1 is MDHEN and CDR2 SYDVKM. This CDR3 is built from 12 residues. V was cut by 10 bases and J by 7 bases, with 11 bases left in between. The CDR3 loop reads CATRSGNSPLHF. The CDR3 nucleotides are TGTGCCACCAGATCAGGGAATTCACCCCTCCACTTT. The variable domain in full, with the rest retrieved from reference TRBV28 and TRBJ1-6, is DVKVTQSSRYLVKRTGEKVFLECVQDMDHENMFWYRQDPGLGLRLIYFSYDVKMKEKGDIPEGYSVSREKKERFSLILESASTNQTSMYLCATRSGNSPLHFGNGTRLTVT.